This TCR beta chain was obtained from a study of T cell responses to AZD1222 COVID-19 vaccine. On the study more broadly: Doses given second, at about 4 or about 12 weeks, were pooled.

V lost 0 bases, J lost 2 bases, and 4 bases lay in between. This CDR3 region has 13 residues. Germline V CDR1 and CDR2: SGHNT, YYREEE (reference sequence). TCRdb's table, derived via immunoSEQ multiplex PCR, lists solely in-frame clones and lacks some. The data contain around 65,000 clones, about 70% of them singletons. The rearrangement links TRBV5-4 to TRBJ2-3; D gene ambiguous. The specimen was peripheral blood, collected on day 0 of AZD1222 vaccination. This TCR was recovered from an adult in good health. CDR3 in amino acids: CASSLAYTDTQYF. In DNA, the CDR3 is TGTGCCAGCAGCTTGGCCTACACAGATACGCAGTATTTT.